A single sample is the source of the 28 T cell receptor beta chains below, sequenced in a study of cytomegalovirus exposure and HLA in healthy donors. Use of 60 Vbeta and 13 Jbeta primers characterized the PCR. Sequencing was performed with immunoSEQ multiplex PCR; in TCRdb, only in-frame clones are kept and a portion is missing. The sample includes tens of thousands of clones, roughly 80% of them seen just once. Sample: PBMCs. The receptors here all came from a girl aged 2-15 years in good health and CMV-seropositive.

The rearrangement uses TRBV2 and TRBJ2-4; perhaps TRBD2 as D (6 bases). Germline V lookup: CDR1 SNHLY, CDR2 FYNNEI. This CDR3 is 16 amino acids long. The V end lost 11 bases, the J end lost 4 bases, and 24 bases lay between the germline ends. The CDR3 region is CAGSGGISFGKNIQYF. The CDR3 DNA sequence: TGTGCCGGTTCCGGCGGGATCTCGTTTGGAAAAAACATTCAGTACTTC.

The chain is built from TRBV5-1 and TRBJ2-7; tentative D call: TRBD2 (6 bases). Germline V gene sequence: CDR1 SGHRS, CDR2 YFSETQ. Between the trimmed V and J ends, which lost 3 bases and 3 bases, there was a span of 19 bases. This CDR3 comprises 16 residues. The CDR3 coding sequence is TGCGCCAGCAGCTACCTCGGGACTTCTCTTGACTACGAGCAGTACTTC. It encodes CASSYLGTSLDYEQYF. Looking up the rest from reference TRBV5-1 and TRBJ2-7 gives the full variable domain: KAGVTQTPRYLIKTRGQQVTLSCSPISGHRSVSWYQQTPGQGLQFLFEYFSETQRNKGNFPGRFSGRQFSNSRSEMNVSTLELGDSALYLCASSYLGTSLDYEQYFGPGTRLTVT.

The chain uses TRBV5-1 and TRBJ2-2; 7 bases fit TRBD1. The J segment lost 7 bases and the V segment lost 4 bases, leaving 7 bases of the junction unmatched. CDR3 length equals 14 residues. Germline values: CDR1 SGHRS, CDR2 YFSETQ. CDR3 sequence: CASSLGQQSGELFF. The CDR3 DNA reads TGCGCCAGCAGCCTGGGACAGCAGAGCGGGGAGCTGTTTTTT.

This clone is a singleton in its sample. The chain combines TRBV9 with TRBJ1-1, with D hard to call. V lost 0 bases, J lost 2 bases, and 11 bases lay in between. The V gene's germline CDR1 is SGDLS and CDR2 YYNGEE. The length of the CDR3 is 15 residues. CDR3 in amino acids: CASSVVGSGNTEAFF. As DNA, the CDR3 is TGTGCCAGCAGCGTAGTCGGTTCTGGTAACACTGAAGCTTTCTTT.

This sequence joins TRBV6-6 and TRBJ1-3; 8 bases align to TRBD1. J gave up 2 bases and V 5 bases, and 8 bases lay outside the gene matches. Germline-derived CDR1 and CDR2 are MNHNY and SVGAGI (reference sequence). The CDR3 is 16 amino acids. The CDR3 nucleotides are TGTGCCAGCAGTGGATGGACAGGGCGGCCTGGAAACACCATATATTTT. It translates to CASSGWTGRPGNTIYF.

The V call is TRBV6-4, the J call TRBJ2-6; 9 bases are a match to TRBD1. The CDR3 has 16 amino acids. V dropped 4 bases and J dropped 0; count of bases not matched to a gene: 1. The germline CDR1 and CDR2 sequences are MRHNA and SNTAGT. The CDR3 DNA is TGTGCCAGCAGTGGACAGGGGGTCTCTGGGGCCAACGTCCTGACTTTC. Protein sequence: CASSGQGVSGANVLTF.

J is TRBJ2-3 and V is TRBV4-2; 12 nucleotides line up with TRBD2. Germline CDR1 LGHNA, CDR2 YNFKEQ. This CDR3 contains 16 residues. The V gene end was trimmed by 3 bases and the J gene end by 7 bases; junction bases not matched to a gene: 8. This CDR3 reads CASSHRLAGVLHTQYF. The CDR3 region has the DNA TGTGCCAGCAGCCACAGACTAGCGGGAGTGTTGCATACGCAGTATTTT.

CDR3: CSVRLTRESSYEQYF. The CDR3 coding sequence is TGCAGCGTCCGTCTAACACGGGAGAGCTCCTACGAGCAGTACTTC. This chain connects TRBV29-1 to TRBJ2-7; D is possibly TRBD2 (6 bases). From germline, CDR1 is SQVTM and CDR2 ANQGSEA. The CDR3 extends over 15 amino acids. Trimming cost V 6 bases and J 0 bases, with 18 bases left between them.

The V call is TRBV27, the J call TRBJ1-2; TRBD1 agrees at 12 bases. This CDR3 contains 13 residues. CDR1 MNHEY and CDR2 SMNVEV come from the germline V gene (reference sequence). Trimming at V came to 6 bases and at J to 8 bases, leaving 4 bases not matched to a gene. CDR3 loop: CASSSGQGAGYTF. DNA for the CDR3: TGTGCCAGCAGCTCGGGACAGGGGGCAGGCTACACCTTC.

This clone was seen just once. The CDR3 DNA reads as TGTGCCTGGAGTGGACTCCTCCGGGGGTACGCGAACACCGGGGAGCTGTTTTTT. Its protein is CAWSGLLRGYANTGELFF. The chain uses TRBV30 and TRBJ2-2, with D perhaps matching TRBD2 (6 bases). In germline, CDR1 is GTSNPN, CDR2 SVGIG (reference sequence). Trimming cost V 1 base and J 0 bases, with 18 bases left between them. The CDR3 is 18 residues long.

The chain has TRBV10-3 and TRBJ2-7; D is possibly TRBD2 (5 bases). V gave up 0 bases and J gave up 5 bases, with 8 bases separating them. CDR3 size: 13 residues. CDR1 and CDR2 (germline): ENHRY, SYGVKD. CDR3 coding DNA: TGTGCCATCAGTGAGTCTTCAGCGGACGAGCAGTACTTC. Its translation is CAISESSADEQYF.

The chain carries TRBV13 and TRBJ2-7; a weak D match, TRBD1 (6 bases). The V end was cut by 2 bases, the J end by 3 bases, with 23 bases between. The CDR3 runs to 18 residues. Germline assignment: CDR1 PRHDT and CDR2 FYEKMQ (reference sequence). CDR3 sequence reads: CASSLRELGAQVVYEQYF. The CDR3 DNA sequence: TGTGCCAGCAGCTTAAGGGAACTGGGGGCCCAGGTGGTCTACGAGCAGTACTTC.

The V gene is TRBV5-4, the J gene TRBJ2-7; 8 bases agree with TRBD2. This CDR3 has 18 amino acids. Germline V gives CDR1 SGHNT, CDR2 YYREEE (reference sequence). Unmatched junction bases numbered 23, after V lost 7 bases and J lost 5 bases. CDR3 amino acids: CASPQRGNSGRGADEQYF. CDR3 in DNA: TGTGCCAGCCCTCAACGGGGGAACAGCGGGAGAGGAGCGGACGAGCAGTACTTC.

The gene calls are TRBV28 and TRBJ1-1; 9 nucleotides line up with TRBD1. The length of the CDR3 is 15 residues. The V and J ends lost 6 bases and 4 bases, in that order; junction bases with no gene match: 9. Germline-derived CDR1 and CDR2 are MDHEN and SYDVKM. CDR3 residues: CASSLDRGGGTEAFF. The CDR3 DNA is TGTGCCAGCAGCCTTGACAGGGGGGGCGGCACTGAAGCTTTCTTT.

V usage is TRBV5-5 and J usage is TRBJ1-2; 7 nucleotides line up with TRBD1. The CDR3 runs 13 residues. The V segment lost 1 base and the J segment 3 bases; nucleotides outside the gene matches: 0. The germline V gene has CDR1 SGHKS and CDR2 YYEKEE (reference sequence). The CDR3 DNA reads TGTGCCAGCAGCTTGACAGGGGACTATGGCTACACCTTC. This sequence encodes CASSLTGDYGYTF.

V gene TRBV7-9 combines with J gene TRBJ1-5; D is ambiguous. Per the germline V gene, CDR1 is SEHNR and CDR2 is FQNEAQ (reference sequence). The CDR3 length is 12 residues. The germline V and J ends were trimmed by 7 bases and 2 bases, with 6 bases remaining between them. The CDR3 nucleotides read TGTGCCAGCACGGCGGGCAATCAGCCCCAGCATTTT. Translated: CASTAGNQPQHF.

The gene calls are TRBV6-5 and TRBJ2-1; 12 bases align to TRBD2. The CDR3 runs 15 residues. CDR1 and CDR2 (germline): MNHEY, SVGAGI. The J segment lost 12 bases and the V segment lost 4 bases, leaving 10 bases of the junction unmatched. For the CDR3, the DNA is TGTGCCAGCAGTTCCGCCGGGACTAGCGGGCCGAGGCAGTTCTTC. Encoded protein: CASSSAGTSGPRQFF.

The V gene is TRBV7-8, the J gene TRBJ1-1; D not resolved. Trimming stripped 3 bases from V and 2 bases from J, with 4 bases between. The CDR3 is 12 amino acids. Germline V lookup: CDR1 SGHVS, CDR2 FQNEAQ. In DNA form, the CDR3 reads TGTGCCAGCAGCTTCCCTAACACTGAAGCTTTCTTT. Its translation is CASSFPNTEAFF.

On this clone: At one end, the junction sequence differs from germline, possibly due to a read error. The V gene is TRBV18, the J gene TRBJ1-3, with D tentatively TRBD1 (6 bases). Germline V gene sequence: CDR1 KGHSH, CDR2 LQKENI. The CDR3 loop spans 15 amino acids. In nucleotides, the CDR3 is TGTGCCAGCTCCCAACGACAGGACAGCGGAAACACCGTATATTTT. Translating gives CASSQRQDSGNTVYF.

V and J are TRBV7-7 and TRBJ2-5; tentative D call: TRBD2 (6 bases). With 6 bases removed from V and 2 bases from J, the gap between germline ends came to 16 bases. This CDR3 is built from 15 residues. Germline values: CDR1 SSHAT, CDR2 FNYEAQ (reference sequence). The CDR3 DNA reads as TGTGCCAGCAGTCTCACATTGGGAGGTCAAGAGACCCAGTACTTC. This codes for CASSLTLGGQETQYF. Looking up the rest from reference TRBV7-7 and TRBJ2-5 gives the full variable domain: GAGVSQSPRYKVTKRGQDVTLRCDPISSHATLYWYQQALGQGPEFLTYFNYEAQPDKSGLPSDRFSAERPEGSISTLTIQRTEQRDSAMYRCASSLTLGGQETQYFGPGTRLLVL.

The rearrangement uses TRBV30 and TRBJ2-6; possible D gene TRBD1, 6 bases. Germline V gives CDR1 GTSNPN, CDR2 SVGIG (reference sequence). The CDR3 length is 15 residues. Trimming shortened V by 2 bases and J by 4 bases, and 12 bases separated the two germline ends. CDR3 region: CAWSFKGEGANVLTF. In DNA, the CDR3 is TGTGCCTGGAGTTTTAAGGGGGAGGGGGCCAACGTCCTGACTTTC.

The chain joins TRBV30 to TRBJ2-3; D may be TRBD2 (6 bases). CDR3 size: 15 residues. V was cut by 6 bases and J by 0 bases, with 16 bases left in between. Germline V gene sequence: CDR1 GTSNPN, CDR2 SVGIG (reference sequence). In DNA form, the CDR3 reads TGTGCCTGTACCGTGGGGGGAACTAGCACAGATACGCAGTATTTT. Its protein is CACTVGGTSTDTQYF.

The rearrangement links TRBV10-3 to TRBJ1-2; 8 bases are shared with TRBD1. Germline CDR1 is ENHRY and CDR2 is SYGVKD. There are 13 residues in the CDR3. The trim removed 8 bases at V and 4 bases at J, leaving 6 bases unmatched. The chain's CDR3 is CAIGTGEAYGYTF. The CDR3 coding sequence is TGTGCCATCGGGACAGGTGAGGCCTATGGCTACACCTTC.

This clone was recorded a few times. This sequence joins TRBV7-8 and TRBJ1-2; D is unclear. V lost 0 bases and J lost 1, with 18 bases in between. The germline gives CDR1 SGHVS, CDR2 FQNEAQ. The CDR3 consists of 18 residues. The CDR3 bases are TGTGCCAGCAGCTTAGCGAGAGTCGGCAGGAGGATTAACTATGGCTACACCTTC. It encodes CASSLARVGRRINYGYTF.

The chain joins TRBV19 to TRBJ2-1, with 12 bases fitting TRBD2. CDR1 and CDR2 (germline): LNHDA, SQIVND (reference sequence). The CDR3 covers 15 residues. V trimming: 3 bases; J trimming: 6 bases; junction bases outside the gene matches: 3. CDR3 bases: TGTGCCAGTAGTATGACTAGCGGGAGCCTCAATGAGCAGTTCTTC. Translated, it gives CASSMTSGSLNEQFF.

The V gene is TRBV10-3, the J gene TRBJ1-2; D is unclear. V dropped 8 bases and J dropped 8 bases, with 15 bases sitting between them. The CDR3 loop spans 12 amino acids. CDR1 ENHRY and CDR2 SYGVKD come from the germline V gene. The CDR3 loop reads CAIRTYLWGYTF. CDR3 DNA sequence: TGTGCCATCCGCACTTACCTCTGGGGCTACACCTTC.

The rearrangement joins TRBV5-4 to TRBJ1-1, with D perhaps TRBD1 (5 bases). The germline V gene encodes CDR1 SGHNT and CDR2 YYREEE (reference sequence). The germline V and J ends were trimmed by 2 bases and 4 bases, with 15 bases remaining between them. The CDR3 runs 15 residues. CDR3 sequence: CASSFGALGSTEAFF. CDR3 sequence (DNA): TGTGCCAGCAGCTTTGGGGCCCTCGGGAGCACTGAAGCTTTCTTT.

The gene calls are TRBV9 and TRBJ1-5; 12 bases line up with TRBD1. The CDR3 spans 15 residues. Trimming at V came to 2 bases and at J to 6 bases, leaving 3 bases not matched to a gene. Germline V CDR1 and CDR2: SGDLS, YYNGEE. The CDR3 DNA follows: TGTGCCAGCAGCGTTGGGACAGGGGGCCGTCAGCCCCAGCATTTT. The encoded protein is CASSVGTGGRQPQHF.